These 13 T cell receptor beta chains were sequenced from one sample in a study of human T cells and chemical hapten exposure. MiXCR, run by TCRdb on the RACE reads, gives a single entry per CDR3 protein. This table has 150,000 to 200,000 distinct CDR3 sequences, more than 12% appearing once. Time point given: patch test 1, 2 weeks after DPC sensitization. The treatment: therapeutic diphenylcyclopropenone sensitization with weekly scalp DPC. The specimen was whole blood, collected in connection with sensitization to the hapten diphenylcyclopropenone (DPC). The receptors originated from a woman in her twenties or thirties with alopecia areata. Some clones in this sample may be carry-over from other donors' samples.

This clonotype was counted between two and nine times. V gene TRBV7-2 combines with J gene TRBJ2-2, with TRBD2 matching 13 bases. J gave up 5 bases and V 5 bases, and 2 bases lay outside the gene matches. Germline CDR1 and CDR2: SGHTA and FQGNSA. The CDR3 has 15 residues. CDR3 residues: CASSRGLAGTGELFF. The CDR3 nucleotides are TGTGCCAGCAGCCGGGGACTAGCGGGGACCGGGGAGCTGTTTTTT.

This clonotype has more than one count but fewer than ten. The chain uses TRBV12-3 or TRBV12-4 and TRBJ2-3; D is uncertain. The V end was cut by 7 bases, the J end by 2 bases, with 10 bases between. The CDR3 sequence is 13 residues long. The CDR3 nucleotides are TGTGCCAGCAAACACCGATTCACAGATACGCAGTATTTT. Translating gives CASKHRFTDTQYF.

This clonotype was found a few times. The V gene is TRBV6-5, the J gene TRBJ2-5, with D perhaps TRBD1 (6 bases). The germline V gene has CDR1 MNHEY and CDR2 SVGAGI. The CDR3 contains 15 residues. V lost 4 bases, J lost 4 bases, and 16 bases lay in between. The CDR3 region has the DNA TGTGCCAGCAGTTCCCCGAAGACAGGCAGAGAGACCCAGTACTTC. Amino acids: CASSSPKTGRETQYF.

This chain uses TRBV7-2 with TRBJ2-3; D is undetermined. V dropped 5 bases and J dropped 5 bases, with 14 bases sitting between them. The CDR3 has 14 amino acids. Germline CDR1 is SGHTA and CDR2 is FQGNSA. Written as DNA, the CDR3 is TGTGCCAGCAGCCCGACTCCCTGGGGAGATACGCAGTATTTT. Its protein product is CASSPTPWGDTQYF.

The V call is TRBV7-2, the J call TRBJ2-3; possibly TRBD1 for D (5 bases). CDR1 and CDR2 (germline): SGHTA, FQGNSA. The CDR3 length is 16 residues. Trimming removed 2 bases from V and 4 bases from J, with 16 bases in between. DNA of the CDR3: TGTGCCAGCAGCTTATCGGTTAGGGGCTCATCAGATACGCAGTATTTT. It encodes CASSLSVRGSSDTQYF.

This clonotype was counted ten times or more. The chain carries TRBV29-1 and TRBJ1-1; 9 nucleotides agree with TRBD1. Germline V gene sequence: CDR1 SQVTM, CDR2 ANQGSEA. The J segment lost 4 bases and the V segment lost 3 bases, leaving 6 bases of the junction unmatched. This CDR3 spans 14 amino acids. CDR3 loop: CSVEATGGATEAFF. CDR3 DNA: TGCAGCGTTGAGGCGACAGGGGGGGCCACTGAAGCTTTCTTT.

The rearrangement joins TRBV5-1 to TRBJ1-1; weak D call: TRBD1 (6 bases). There are 14 residues in the CDR3. The V gene's germline CDR1 is SGHRS and CDR2 YFSETQ. Trimming cost V 1 base and J 6 bases, with 13 bases left between them. In nucleotides, the CDR3 is TGCGCCAGCAGCTTGTACGTGGGGGGCTCTGAAGCTTTCTTT. Residues: CASSLYVGGSEAFF.

In its sample, this clonotype was seen a few times. CDR3 DNA: TGCAGTGCTAGAGGGGGGGACGGGTCCGGTGAAGCTTTCTTT. Protein sequence: CSARGGDGSGEAFF. The chain has TRBV20-1 and TRBJ1-1, with a weak D call TRBD1 (5 bases). This CDR3 is built from 14 residues. The V gene lost 1 base and the J gene lost 7 bases, with 16 bases spanning the gap. CDR1 is DFQATT, CDR2 SNEGSKA, per germline (reference sequence).

The chain links TRBV29-1 to TRBJ1-2; D is unresolved. Per germline, CDR1 SQVTM and CDR2 ANQGSEA. The CDR3 consists of 10 residues. Trimming removed 7 bases from V and 1 base from J, with 4 bases in between. Written as DNA, the CDR3 is TGCAGCGGGTTTAACTATGGCTACACCTTC. Encoded protein: CSGFNYGYTF. Complete variable domain (other parts from reference TRBV29-1 and TRBJ1-2): SAVISQKPSRDICQRGTSLTIQCQVDSQVTMMFWYRQQPGQSLTLIATANQGSEATYESGFVIDKFPISRPNLTFSTLTVSNMSPEDSSIYLCSGFNYGYTFGSGTRLTVV.

The gene calls are TRBV7-9 and TRBJ2-4; D is perhaps TRBD2 (5 bases). With 1 base removed from V and 7 bases from J, the gap between germline ends came to 11 bases. CDR1 is SEHNR, CDR2 FQNEAQ, per germline (reference sequence). This CDR3 region has 14 residues. For the CDR3, the DNA is TGTGCCAGCAGCTTAGTGGCGGGCTTGAACATTCAGTACTTC. Translating it yields CASSLVAGLNIQYF.

This clonotype was picked up a small number of times. The genes are TRBV18 and TRBJ1-5; D is ambiguous. The V gene lost 3 bases and the J gene lost 2 bases, with 14 bases spanning the gap. This CDR3 contains 16 residues. Germline V gene data show CDR1 as KGHSH and CDR2 as LQKENI. CDR3 nucleotide sequence: TGTGCCAGCTCACCGTCGGGGAATGTGGGCAATCAGCCCCAGCATTTT. Amino acids: CASSPSGNVGNQPQHF.

J is TRBJ1-6 and V is TRBV3-1; unclear D gene. V was trimmed by 2 bases and J by 13 bases, leaving 9 bases between them. This CDR3 has 12 amino acids. Germline V lookup: CDR1 LGHDT, CDR2 YNNKEL (reference sequence). The CDR3 sequence: CASSQSSGPLHF. The CDR3 DNA reads TGTGCCAGCAGCCAAAGCTCGGGGCCCCTCCACTTT. Combining the CDR3 with reference TRBV3-1 and TRBJ1-6 gives the whole variable domain DTAVSQTPKYLVTQMGNDKSIKCEQNLGHDTMYWYKQDSKKFLKIMFSYNNKELIINETVPNRFSPKSPDKAHLNLHINSLELGDSAVYFCASSQSSGPLHFGNGTRLTVT.

This clonotype was counted between two and nine times. J is TRBJ1-2 and V is TRBV5-4, with D perhaps TRBD1 (5 bases). The CDR3 has 15 residues. Germline-derived CDR1 and CDR2 are SGHNT and YYREEE (reference sequence). Trimming cost V 3 bases and J 5 bases, with 17 bases left between them. The CDR3 nucleotides are TGTGCCAGCAGCTCACCCAAGGAGGGGTTTTATGGCTACACCTTC. It yields the protein CASSSPKEGFYGYTF.